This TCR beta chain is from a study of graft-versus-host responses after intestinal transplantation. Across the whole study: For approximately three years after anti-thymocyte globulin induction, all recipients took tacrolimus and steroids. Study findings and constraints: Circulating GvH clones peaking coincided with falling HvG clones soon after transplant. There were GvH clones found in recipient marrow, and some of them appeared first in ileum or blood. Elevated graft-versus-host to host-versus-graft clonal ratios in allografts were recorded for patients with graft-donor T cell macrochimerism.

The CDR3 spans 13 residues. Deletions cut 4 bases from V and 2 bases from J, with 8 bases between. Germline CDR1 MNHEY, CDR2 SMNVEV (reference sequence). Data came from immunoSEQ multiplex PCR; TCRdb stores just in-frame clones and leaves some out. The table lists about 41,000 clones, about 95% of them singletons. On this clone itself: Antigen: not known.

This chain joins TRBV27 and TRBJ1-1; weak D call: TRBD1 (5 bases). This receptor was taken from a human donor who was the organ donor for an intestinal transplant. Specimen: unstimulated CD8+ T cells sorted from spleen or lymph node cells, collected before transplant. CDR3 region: CASSYDSNTEAFF. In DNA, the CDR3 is TGTGCCAGCAGTTATGACAGTAACACTGAAGCTTTCTTT.